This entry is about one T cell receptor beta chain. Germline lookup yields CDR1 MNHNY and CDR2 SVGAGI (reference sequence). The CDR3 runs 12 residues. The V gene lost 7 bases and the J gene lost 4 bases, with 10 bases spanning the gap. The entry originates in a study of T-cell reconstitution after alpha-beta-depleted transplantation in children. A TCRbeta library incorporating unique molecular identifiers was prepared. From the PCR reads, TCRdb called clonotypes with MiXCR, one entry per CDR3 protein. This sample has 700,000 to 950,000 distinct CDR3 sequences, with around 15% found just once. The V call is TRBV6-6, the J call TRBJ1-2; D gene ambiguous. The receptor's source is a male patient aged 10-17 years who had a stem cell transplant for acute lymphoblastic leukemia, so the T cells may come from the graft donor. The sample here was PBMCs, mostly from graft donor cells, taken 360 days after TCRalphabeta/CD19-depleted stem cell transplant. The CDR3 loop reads CASTLWGYGYTF. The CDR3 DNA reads TGTGCCAGCACCCTATGGGGCTATGGCTACACCTTC.